These T cell receptor beta chains were read from a single sample in a study of neurological immune-mediated disorders. A single record per CDR3 protein comes from TCRdb applying MiXCR to the 5' RACE reads. The table includes some 48,000 distinct CDR3 sequences, 10% to 13% detected once. Material: PBMCs. Source of these receptors: a woman in her thirties or forties with HTLV-1-associated myelopathy (HAM/TSP). The CDR3 runs from the conserved cysteine through the conserved F or W. A D gene is named only where the DNA matches it firmly. Clone size is not always given. Where it is, it says once, few, many or a class for expanded clones.

d_gene,v_gene,j_gene,abundance,CDR3nt,CDR3aa
TRBD2,TRBV20-1,TRBJ2-1,many,TGCAGTGCTTTGGCGGGGGGCGGGCCTTCCAATGAGCAGTTCTTC,CSALAGGGPSNEQFF
TRBD2,TRBV20-1,TRBJ2-3,many,TGCAGTGCTAGAATTTTTGGCGGGGGTCGTTTGGGCACAGATACGCAGTATTTT,CSARIFGGGRLGTDTQYF
-,TRBV15,TRBJ2-7,many,TGTGCCACCAGCAGAGAGGAAACTAGCTACGAGCAGTACTTC,CATSREETSYEQYF
-,TRBV5-1,TRBJ2-3,many,TGCGCCAGCAGCAAAGGAACTAGCACAGATACGCAGTATTTT,CASSKGTSTDTQYF
-,TRBV5-1,TRBJ1-2,many,TGCGCCAGCAGCTCGGAGGACAGCTCCTATGGCTACACCTTC,CASSSEDSSYGYTF
-,TRBV4-1,TRBJ1-3,many,TGCGCCAGCAGCCAAGATCGAACCCAAGCTGGAAACACCATATATTTT,CASSQDRTQAGNTIYF
-,TRBV7-2,TRBJ1-2,many,TGTGCCAGCAGCTTAGACCTCGCGAGCAGCTATGGCTACACCTTC,CASSLDLASSYGYTF
-,TRBV6-5,TRBJ2-7,many,TGTGCCAGCAGTCCTACGGGATACGCCTACGAGCAGTACTTC,CASSPTGYAYEQYF
-,TRBV11-3,TRBJ1-3,many,TGTGCCAGCGAAAGCTCTGGAAACACCATATATTTT,CASESSGNTIYF
TRBD1,TRBV5-1,TRBJ2-7,many,TGCGCCAGCAGCTCGGGACAGTCCTCCTACGAGCAGTACTTC,CASSSGQSSYEQYF
-,TRBV20-1,TRBJ1-2,many,TGCAGTGCTAGAGATCTACTGACCGCCCCGGGCGGCTACACCTTC,CSARDLLTAPGGYTF
-,TRBV4-3,TRBJ2-5,-,TGCGCCAGCAGCCAAGATCACGGGCCCGAAGAGACCCAGTACTTC,CASSQDHGPEETQYF
-,TRBV12-3/TRBV12-4,TRBJ2-5,many,TGTGCCAGCAGTTTAAATCTTGGCGAGACCCAGTACTTC,CASSLNLGETQYF
TRBD1,TRBV29-1,TRBJ2-7,many,TGCAGCGTTGAAGATCCAGGGGGAAGCTCCTACGAGCAGTACTTC,CSVEDPGGSSYEQYF
-,TRBV29-1,TRBJ1-2,many,TGCAGTATAACCCGGGAATCGGACTATGGCTACACCTTC,CSITRESDYGYTF
-,TRBV12-3/TRBV12-4,TRBJ2-3,many,TGTGCCAGCAACATAGGGGGTCAGTCCACAGATACGCAGTATTTT,CASNIGGQSTDTQYF
-,TRBV4-3,TRBJ1-3,many,TGCGCCAGCAGCCGCGTCGGAGGGGACTCTGGAAACACCATATATTTT,CASSRVGGDSGNTIYF
TRBD1,TRBV29-1,TRBJ1-4,many,TGCAGCGTTTTTGACAGGGGACCAGAAAAACTGTTTTTT,CSVFDRGPEKLFF
-,TRBV4-1,TRBJ2-7,many,TGCGCCAGCAGCCAGATGACTACGACCACAGGGCAGGCCTACGAGCAGTACTTC,CASSQMTTTTGQAYEQYF
-,TRBV2,TRBJ1-2,many,TGTGCCAGCAGACCGGACAGTTATGGCTACACCTTC,CASRPDSYGYTF
-,TRBV7-2,TRBJ2-7,many,TGTGCCAGCAGCTTAGATAGATTTCAGGGGGGCGAGCAGTACTTC,CASSLDRFQGGEQYF
-,TRBV28,TRBJ2-3,many,TGTGCCAGCAGTTACGGGGGAGATACGCAGTATTTT,CASSYGGDTQYF
TRBD1,TRBV25-1,TRBJ2-3,many,TGTGCCAGCAGTATGGACAGGGGGGCACGCACAGATACGCAGTATTTT,CASSMDRGARTDTQYF
TRBD1,TRBV5-5,TRBJ1-5,many,TGTGCCAGCAGCGGTGGAACAGGGGGCAATCAGCCCCAGCATTTT,CASSGGTGGNQPQHF
-,TRBV12-3/TRBV12-4,TRBJ1-3,many,TGTGCCAGCAGTCTCCATAGAAGAGGGTTATCTACTTCTGGAAACACCATATATTTT,CASSLHRRGLSTSGNTIYF
-,TRBV10-1,TRBJ2-2,-,TGCGCCAGCAGTGAACACTACACTTGGGAGCTGTTTTTT,CASSEHYTWELFF
-,TRBV2,TRBJ2-1,many,TGTGCCAGCAGTAGCGATGACAATGAGCAGTTCTTC,CASSSDDNEQFF
-,TRBV7-8,TRBJ1-1,many,TGTGCCAGCAGCCCACGGGGGGCGCGGGGAATGAACACTGAAGCTTTCTTT,CASSPRGARGMNTEAFF
TRBD1,TRBV12-3/TRBV12-4,TRBJ2-2,many,TGTGCCAGCACCCCGGGACAGGGGGTTTCCGGGGAGCTGTTTTTT,CASTPGQGVSGELFF
TRBD1,TRBV5-1,TRBJ2-2,many,TGCGCCAGCAGCTCCGAGACAGGGGCGGACACCGGGGAGCTGTTTTTT,CASSSETGADTGELFF
TRBD2,TRBV5-1,TRBJ2-1,many,TGCGCCAGCAGTCCCGGGACTAGCGGGGGCCTATGGTGGGATGAGCAGTTCTTC,CASSPGTSGGLWWDEQFF
-,TRBV12-3/TRBV12-4,TRBJ2-1,many,TGTGCCAGCAGTTTCAGACAGGCCGGTGAGCAGTTCTTC,CASSFRQAGEQFF
-,TRBV12-3/TRBV12-4,TRBJ2-6,many,TGTGCCAGCAGCCCCGGTCATTTGGCAGCCGTTTCTGGGGCCAACGTCCTGACTTTC,CASSPGHLAAVSGANVLTF
-,TRBV4-1,TRBJ2-7,many,TGCGCCAGCAGCCAAGGGGACACAACGTCACTGCAGTACTTC,CASSQGDTTSLQYF
-,TRBV20-1,TRBJ1-2,many,TGCAGTGCTAGAGAAGCGCAGCGGCTACATGGCTACACCTTC,CSAREAQRLHGYTF
-,TRBV7-2,TRBJ2-7,many,TGTGCCAGCAGCTTAGTTGGAGGAGATTCCTACGAGCAGTACTTC,CASSLVGGDSYEQYF
TRBD1,TRBV27,TRBJ1-2,many,TGTGCCAGCAGTTTCGAAGCCGGGACAGGGAACTATGGCTACACCTTC,CASSFEAGTGNYGYTF
-,TRBV3-1,TRBJ2-5,-,TGTGCCAGCAGGCGCCTAGGGGAAGAGACCCAGTACTTC,CASRRLGEETQYF